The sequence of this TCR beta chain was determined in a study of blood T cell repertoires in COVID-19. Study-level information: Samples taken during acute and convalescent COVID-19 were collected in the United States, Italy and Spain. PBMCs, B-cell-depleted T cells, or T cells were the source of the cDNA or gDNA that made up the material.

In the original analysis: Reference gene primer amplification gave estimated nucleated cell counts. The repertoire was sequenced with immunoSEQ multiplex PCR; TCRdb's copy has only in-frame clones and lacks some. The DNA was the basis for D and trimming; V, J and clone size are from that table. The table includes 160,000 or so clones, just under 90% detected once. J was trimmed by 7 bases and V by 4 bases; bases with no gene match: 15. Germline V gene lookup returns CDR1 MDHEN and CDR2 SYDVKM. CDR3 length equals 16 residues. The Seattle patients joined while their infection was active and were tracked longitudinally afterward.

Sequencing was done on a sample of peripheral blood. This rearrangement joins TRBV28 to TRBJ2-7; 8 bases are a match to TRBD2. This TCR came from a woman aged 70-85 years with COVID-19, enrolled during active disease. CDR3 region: CASSSVAGTRKNEQYF. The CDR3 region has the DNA TGTGCCAGCAGTTCGGTTGCCGGGACTAGGAAAAATGAGCAGTACTTC.